This T cell receptor (beta chain) was recorded in a study of cytomegalovirus exposure and HLA in healthy donors. The PCR had 60 Vbeta and 13 Jbeta primers. The assay was immunoSEQ multiplex PCR, and TCRdb's table has in-frame clones only and misses some. The table records 140,000 or so clones, roughly 66% of them present only once. The table lists this clone with a few counts. This CDR3 comprises 15 residues. V shed 3 bases and J 5 bases; nucleotides not matched to a gene: 6. Germline lookup yields CDR1 KGHSH and CDR2 LQKENI. V and J are TRBV18 and TRBJ2-5, with 10 bases fitting TRBD2. The TCR originated in a woman in her sixties in good health and CMV-seronegative. The specimen was PBMCs. The DNA for the CDR3 is TGTGCCAGCTCACCCACACTAGCGGGAAGGGAGACCCAGTACTTC. This translates into CASSPTLAGRETQYF.